One T cell receptor (beta chain) is described in this entry. Its antigen is not known. The data originate from a study of shared clonotypes between healthy human individuals. Broader study findings: The researchers took only blood, and tissue repertoires probably look different. Naive subsets, compared against memory subsets, generally had larger estimated richness values.

The donor cohort consisted entirely of Caucasian adults residing in Nashville, Tennessee. Germline CDR1 and CDR2: MGHDK and SYGVNS. The CDR3 loop spans 16 amino acids. Trimming shortened V by 6 bases and J by 4 bases, and 22 bases separated the two germline ends. DNA at around 190 ng, tens of thousands of T cell genomes, went into sorted-subset replicate PCRs. Assay: immunoSEQ multiplex PCR; the TCRdb copy retains only in-frame clones and omits some. This sample carries some 2,100,000 clones, 90% to 96% of them seen once, and the ten largest clones take roughly 0.13%. This sequence was found in a man aged 18 to 29 in good health. This sequence joins TRBV25-1 and TRBJ2-7, with a tentative D call TRBD1 (6 bases). Sample: naive CD4+ T cells sorted from blood. Indicated subset: CD45RA+ positively selected. The CDR3 reads CASSASRGQFVYEQYF. CDR3 DNA sequence: TGTGCCAGCAGCGCCTCCCGCGGACAGTTCGTTTACGAGCAGTACTTC.